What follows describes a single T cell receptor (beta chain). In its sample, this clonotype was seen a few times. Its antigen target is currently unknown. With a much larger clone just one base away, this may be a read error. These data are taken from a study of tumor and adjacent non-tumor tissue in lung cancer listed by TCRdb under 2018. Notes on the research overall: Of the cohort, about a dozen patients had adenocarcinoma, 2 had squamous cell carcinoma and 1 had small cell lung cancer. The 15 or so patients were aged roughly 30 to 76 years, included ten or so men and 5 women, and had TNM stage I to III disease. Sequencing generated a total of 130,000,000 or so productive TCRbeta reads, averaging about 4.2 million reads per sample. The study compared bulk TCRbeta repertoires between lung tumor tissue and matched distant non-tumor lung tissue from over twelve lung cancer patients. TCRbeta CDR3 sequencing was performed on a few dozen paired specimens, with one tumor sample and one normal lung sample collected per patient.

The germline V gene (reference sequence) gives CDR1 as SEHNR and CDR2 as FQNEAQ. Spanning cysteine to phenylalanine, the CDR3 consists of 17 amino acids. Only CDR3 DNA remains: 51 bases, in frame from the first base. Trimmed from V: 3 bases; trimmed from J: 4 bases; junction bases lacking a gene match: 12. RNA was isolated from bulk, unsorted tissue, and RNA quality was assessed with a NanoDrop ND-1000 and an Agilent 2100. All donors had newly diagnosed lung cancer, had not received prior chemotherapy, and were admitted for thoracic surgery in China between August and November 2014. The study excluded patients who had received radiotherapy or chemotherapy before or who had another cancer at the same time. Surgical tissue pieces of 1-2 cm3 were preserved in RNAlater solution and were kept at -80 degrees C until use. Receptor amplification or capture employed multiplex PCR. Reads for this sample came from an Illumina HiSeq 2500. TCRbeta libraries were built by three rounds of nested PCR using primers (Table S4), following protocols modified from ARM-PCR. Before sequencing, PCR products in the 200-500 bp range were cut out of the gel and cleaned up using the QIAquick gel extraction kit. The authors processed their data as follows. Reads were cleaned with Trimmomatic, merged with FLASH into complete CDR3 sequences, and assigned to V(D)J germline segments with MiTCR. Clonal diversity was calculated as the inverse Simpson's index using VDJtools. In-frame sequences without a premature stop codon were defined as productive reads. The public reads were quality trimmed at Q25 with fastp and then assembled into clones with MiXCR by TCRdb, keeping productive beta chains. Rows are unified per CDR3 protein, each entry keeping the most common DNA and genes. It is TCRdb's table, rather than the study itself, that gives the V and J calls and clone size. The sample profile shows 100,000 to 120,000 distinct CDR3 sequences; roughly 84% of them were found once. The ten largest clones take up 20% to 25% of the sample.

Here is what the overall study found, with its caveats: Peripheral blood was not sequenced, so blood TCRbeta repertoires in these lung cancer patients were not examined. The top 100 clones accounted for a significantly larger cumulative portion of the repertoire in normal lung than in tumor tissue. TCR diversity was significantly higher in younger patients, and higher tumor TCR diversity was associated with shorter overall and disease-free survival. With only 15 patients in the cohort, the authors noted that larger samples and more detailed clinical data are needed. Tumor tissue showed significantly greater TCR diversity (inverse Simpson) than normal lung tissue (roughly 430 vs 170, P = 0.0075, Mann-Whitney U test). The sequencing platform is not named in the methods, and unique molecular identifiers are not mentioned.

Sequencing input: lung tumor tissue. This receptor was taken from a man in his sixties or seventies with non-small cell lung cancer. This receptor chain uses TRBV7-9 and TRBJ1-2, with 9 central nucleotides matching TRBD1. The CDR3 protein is CASSLVGSTGGSYGYTF. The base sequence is TGTGCCAGCAGCTTGGTAGGGAGCACAGGGGGCAGCTATGGCTACACCTTC.